The clone carrying this TCR beta chain was detected only once. The data stem from a study of control samples from healthy donors and cancer patients. Data came from immunoSEQ multiplex PCR; TCRdb stores just in-frame clones and leaves some out. The table lists roughly 150,000 clones, just over 85% of them singletons. Sequenced sample: blood. The TCR was taken from a man between 18 and 29 years old in good health.

The CDR3 protein is CASSQYPGLGGNTIYF. DNA for the CDR3: TGTGCCAGCAGTCAATACCCAGGCCTCGGTGGAAACACCATATATTTT. The V and J genes are TRBV3-1 (or the pseudogene TRBV3-2) and TRBJ1-3; D uncertain. V lost 6 bases and J lost 3, with 18 bases in between. The germline V gene encodes CDR1 LGHDT and CDR2 YNNKEL (reference sequence). The CDR3 contains 16 residues.